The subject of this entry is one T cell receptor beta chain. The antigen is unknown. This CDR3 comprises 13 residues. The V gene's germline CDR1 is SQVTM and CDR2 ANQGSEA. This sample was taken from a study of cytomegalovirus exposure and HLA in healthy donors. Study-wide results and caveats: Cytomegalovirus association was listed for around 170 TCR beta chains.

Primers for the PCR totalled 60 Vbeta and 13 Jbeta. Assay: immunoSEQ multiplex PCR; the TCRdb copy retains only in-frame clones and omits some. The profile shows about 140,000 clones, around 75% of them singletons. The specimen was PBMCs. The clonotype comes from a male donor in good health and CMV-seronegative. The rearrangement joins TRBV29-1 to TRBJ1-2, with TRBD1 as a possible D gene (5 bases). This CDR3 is CGDRDSVNYGYTF. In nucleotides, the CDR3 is TGCGGAGATAGGGACTCAGTAAACTATGGCTACACCTTC.